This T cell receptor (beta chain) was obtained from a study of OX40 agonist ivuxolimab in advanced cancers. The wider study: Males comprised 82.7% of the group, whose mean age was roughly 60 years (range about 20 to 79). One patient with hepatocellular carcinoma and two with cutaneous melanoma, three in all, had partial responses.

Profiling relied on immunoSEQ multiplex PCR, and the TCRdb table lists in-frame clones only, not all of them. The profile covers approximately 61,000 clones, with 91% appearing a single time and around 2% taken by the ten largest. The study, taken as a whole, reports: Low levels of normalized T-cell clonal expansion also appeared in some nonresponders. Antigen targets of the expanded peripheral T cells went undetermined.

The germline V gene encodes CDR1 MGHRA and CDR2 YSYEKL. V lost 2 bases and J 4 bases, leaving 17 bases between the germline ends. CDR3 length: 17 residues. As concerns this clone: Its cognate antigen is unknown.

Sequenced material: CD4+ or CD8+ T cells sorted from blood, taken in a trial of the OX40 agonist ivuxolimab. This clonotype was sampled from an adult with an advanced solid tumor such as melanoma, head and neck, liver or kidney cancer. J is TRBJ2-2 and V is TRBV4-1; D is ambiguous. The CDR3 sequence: CASSQSEAVIFTGELFF. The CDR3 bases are TGCGCCAGCAGCCAAAGTGAGGCAGTTATATTCACCGGGGAGCTGTTTTTT.